These 21 T cell receptor beta chains came from one sample sequenced in a study of radiation and T cells in renal cell carcinoma. The time point was: blood 2 weeks post-SBRT. The treatment: 15 Gy SBRT to primary tumor, nephrectomy 4 weeks later. Clones were read by immunoSEQ multiplex PCR, and TCRdb kept only the in-frame ones, dropping some. Of 150,000 to 180,000 clones in the sample, approximately 88% are singletons; the top ten hold 13%. The sequences come from blood, collected from a patient whose treatment included radiotherapy and nephrectomy. The receptors here all came from a woman aged 50 to 65 with renal cell carcinoma.

The DNA for the CDR3 is TGTGCCAGCAGCCAAGCCGGGACTGCCTATTCACCCCTCCACTTT. It specifies CASSQAGTAYSPLHF. The chain employs TRBV14 and TRBJ1-6; the D gene is possibly TRBD1 (5 bases). The CDR3 runs 15 residues. V was clipped by 1 base and J by 8 bases, with 12 bases between them. The germline V gene has CDR1 SGHDN and CDR2 FVKESK.

A single count supports this clone. The sample carries other DNA sequences with the same CDR3. CDR3 nucleotides: TGTGCCAGCAGCTTGTTAGGAACAGCAACTAATGAAAAACTGTTTTTT. It yields the protein CASSLLGTATNEKLFF. The V and J genes are TRBV5-6 and TRBJ1-4; D uncertain. The CDR3 extends over 16 amino acids. Looked up from germline, CDR1 is SGHDT and CDR2 is YYEEEE. Trimming removed 1 base at V and 0 bases at J, with 10 bases between.

The chain links TRBV2 to TRBJ2-2; 9 bases map to TRBD2. CDR3 length: 17 residues. J gave up 4 bases and V 5 bases, and 11 bases lay outside the gene matches. Germline CDR1 SNHLY, CDR2 FYNNEI. Here the CDR3 reads CASSRSSGTSLTGELFF. In DNA form, the CDR3 reads TGTGCCAGCAGTAGGTCCTCCGGGACTAGCCTCACCGGGGAGCTGTTTTTT.

The J gene is TRBJ2-5, the V gene TRBV5-1; 8 positions agree with TRBD1. With 0 bases clipped from V and 1 base from J, the junction kept 2 bases outside the gene matches. The CDR3 contains 15 residues. Per the germline V gene, CDR1 is SGHRS and CDR2 is YFSETQ. The DNA for the CDR3 is TGCGCCAGCAGCTTGGGGGACAGGCCCCAAGAGACCCAGTACTTC. Its protein product is CASSLGDRPQETQYF.

This chain joins TRBV2 and TRBJ1-3; TRBD1 aligns across 9 bases. The V segment lost 8 bases and the J segment 4 bases; nucleotides outside the gene matches: 9. Germline CDR1 SNHLY, CDR2 FYNNEI. The CDR3 loop spans 15 amino acids. CDR3 protein: CASLKQGARGNTIYF. The CDR3 coding sequence is TGTGCCAGCCTAAAACAGGGGGCGCGAGGAAACACCATATATTTT.

This chain's CDR3 is CASRGRYNSPLHF. The CDR3 bases are TGTGCCAGCAGGGGACGGTATAATTCACCCCTCCACTTT. The chain joins TRBV2 to TRBJ1-6; D perhaps matches TRBD1 (5 bases). The V end lost 6 bases, the J end lost 4 bases, and 7 bases lay between the germline ends. Germline CDR1 is SNHLY and CDR2 is FYNNEI. This CDR3 has 13 residues.

In this sample, this clone turned up a few times. The chain carries TRBV7-9 and TRBJ2-3; a weak D match, TRBD2 (7 bases). Germline V CDR1 and CDR2: SEHNR, FQNEAQ (reference sequence). V was shortened by 1 base and J by 5 bases, with 13 bases between the two germline ends. The CDR3 sequence is 15 residues long. In DNA, the CDR3 is TGTGCCAGCAGCTTAGAATGGGGGGGCCGAGATACGCAGTATTTT. It encodes CASSLEWGGRDTQYF.

The rearrangement uses TRBV18 and TRBJ2-7, with TRBD2 matching 11 bases. Germline V CDR1 and CDR2: KGHSH, LQKENI. Losses at the gene ends were 4 bases for V and 0 bases for J; bases not matched to a gene: 2. The CDR3 is 15 residues long. CDR3 sequence: CASSLTSGGSYEQYF. In nucleotides, the CDR3 is TGTGCCAGCTCACTTACTAGCGGGGGCTCCTACGAGCAGTACTTC.

About this clone itself: An end of the junction does not agree with germline; a read error may underlie this. The chain is built from TRBV7-7 and TRBJ2-2; the match to TRBD2 covers 9 bases. Germline V CDR1 and CDR2: SSHAT, FNYEAQ (reference sequence). The CDR3 is 16 amino acids. CDR3 in amino acids: CASSPSGGSPTGELFF. CDR3 coding DNA: TGTGCTAGCAGCCCCAGCGGGGGGTCCCCCACCGGGGAGCTGTTTTTT.

The genes are TRBV4-1 and TRBJ2-5; 7 positions match TRBD1. V lost 4 bases to trimming and J lost 0 bases; unmatched junction nucleotides: 14. Germline-derived CDR1 and CDR2 are MGHRA and YSYEKL. The CDR3 runs 18 residues. The CDR3 protein is CASSPHLLTGMYQETQYF. The CDR3 coding sequence is TGCGCCAGCAGCCCTCACCTGTTGACAGGGATGTACCAAGAGACCCAGTACTTC.

The rearrangement joins TRBV19 to TRBJ1-5; D is unresolved. Trimming removed 9 bases from V and 5 bases from J, with 23 bases in between. The CDR3 loop spans 16 amino acids. Germline V lookup: CDR1 LNHDA, CDR2 SQIVND (reference sequence). CDR3 in amino acids: CASHNGLQRIYQPQHF. In DNA form, the CDR3 reads TGTGCCAGCCATAATGGACTGCAGAGAATCTATCAGCCCCAGCATTTT.

The V and J genes are TRBV6-6 and TRBJ1-2, with unresolved D. This CDR3 has 15 amino acids. Trimming shortened V by 6 bases and J by 1 base, and 15 bases separated the two germline ends. Looked up from germline, CDR1 is MNHNY and CDR2 is SVGAGI (reference sequence). The CDR3 sequence is CASRPTPRDNYGYTF. In DNA, the CDR3 is TGTGCCAGCAGGCCTACCCCCCGGGATAACTATGGCTACACCTTC.

The CDR3 spells CASTPLSSASGYTF. Here the CDR3 DNA reads TGTGCCAGCACTCCTCTGTCGTCGGCGAGTGGCTACACCTTC. V is TRBV2 and J is TRBJ1-2, with D uncertain. The CDR3 extends over 14 amino acids. Germline V gene lookup returns CDR1 SNHLY and CDR2 FYNNEI. Trimming pared 7 bases from V and 7 bases from J, leaving 19 bases between. Full variable domain (missing parts from reference TRBV2 and TRBJ1-2): EPEVTQTPSHQVTQMGQEVILRCVPISNHLYFYWYRQILGQKVEFLVSFYNNEISEKSEIFDDQFSVERPDGSNFTLKIRSTKLEDSAMYFCASTPLSSASGYTFGSGTRLTVV.

This sequence joins TRBV6-1 and TRBJ2-7, with unresolved D. Germline CDR1 reads MNHNS; CDR2 reads SASEGT. Trimming removed 2 bases from V and 4 bases from J, with 3 bases in between. This CDR3 region has 11 residues. In nucleotides, the CDR3 is TGTGCCAGCAGTGAAAGGTACGAGCAGTACTTC. As protein: CASSERYEQYF.

The chain has TRBV6-1 and TRBJ2-5; 11 bases are a match to TRBD2. This CDR3 is built from 16 residues. The trim removed 4 bases at V and 5 bases at J, leaving 9 bases unmatched. CDR1 and CDR2 (germline): MNHNS, SASEGT. CDR3 nucleotides: TGTGCCAGCAGTGTAATTAGCGGGGGGGCCACGGAGACCCAGTACTTC. It encodes CASSVISGGATETQYF.

This clone came up a few times. The gene calls are TRBV6-1 and TRBJ1-1; no clear D gene. This CDR3 region has 10 residues. Trimming took 10 bases from V and 7 from J, leaving 10 bases between them. Germline V gives CDR1 MNHNS, CDR2 SASEGT. CDR3 DNA sequence: TGTGCCACCAAACGGGATGAAGCTTTCTTT. This sequence encodes CATKRDEAFF.

This clone was picked up a small number of times. The chain is built from TRBV29-1 and TRBJ1-1; D may be TRBD1 (5 bases). The CDR3 loop spans 13 amino acids. V was clipped by 4 bases and J by 1 base, with 10 bases between them. Germline CDR1 reads SQVTM; CDR2 reads ANQGSEA. CDR3 nucleotides: TGCAGCGTTGTAAGAGGACAGAACACTGAAGCTTTCTTT. Translated: CSVVRGQNTEAFF.

The chain links TRBV27 to TRBJ1-6, with 8 bases matching TRBD1. The V segment lost 10 bases and the J segment 5 bases; nucleotides outside the gene matches: 4. The CDR3 consists of 13 residues. Germline V gene sequence: CDR1 MNHEY, CDR2 SMNVEV (reference sequence). The CDR3 nucleotides read TGTGCCATCAGACAGGGGAATAATTCACCCCTCCACTTT. This translates into CAIRQGNNSPLHF.

The rearrangement links TRBV10-3 to TRBJ1-1, with TRBD1 matching 10 bases. This CDR3 is 13 amino acids long. CDR1 and CDR2 (germline): ENHRY, SYGVKD. Losses at the gene ends were 6 bases for V and 4 bases for J; bases not matched to a gene: 2. CDR3 sequence reads: CAIRGQGLTEAFF. As DNA, the CDR3 is TGTGCCATCAGGGGACAGGGGCTCACTGAAGCTTTCTTT.

The chain is built from TRBV4-2 and TRBJ1-1; D is undetermined. V was trimmed by 1 base and J by 4 bases, leaving 13 bases between them. The V gene's germline CDR1 is LGHNA and CDR2 YNFKEQ. This CDR3 contains 15 residues. CDR3 in DNA: TGTGCCAGCAGCCAAGTGGATGCCCAGGCCACTGAAGCTTTCTTT. It codes for CASSQVDAQATEAFF.

This chain links TRBV10-3 with TRBJ2-3; weak D call: TRBD1 (5 bases). From germline, CDR1 is ENHRY and CDR2 SYGVKD. The V gene lost 2 bases and the J gene lost 6 bases, with 9 bases spanning the gap. This CDR3 has 13 amino acids. This CDR3 reads CAISEGAWDTQYF. The CDR3 nucleotides read TGTGCCATCAGTGAGGGGGCATGGGATACGCAGTATTTT.